These T cell receptor beta chains were read from a single sample in a study of blood T cells in healthy people across ages. TCRdb independently ran MiXCR on the 5' RACE reads; one entry per CDR3 protein. The sample yields hundreds of thousands of distinct CDR3 sequences, approximately 49% seen once. The sample comprised blood. These receptor sequences come from a man aged 30 to 45 in good health. Both conserved end residues are part of each CDR3. A D gene is named only where the DNA matches it firmly. Clone size is stated in some rows and not others, as once, few, many or a class when expanded.

j_call clone_size d_call v_call cdr3_nt cdr3_aa
TRBJ1-1 - - TRBV29-1 TGCAGCGCCGAGGGGGGCCTCACTGAAGCTTTCTTT CSAEGGLTEAFF
TRBJ1-2 - TRBD1 TRBV5-1 TGCGCCAGTAGCTTGAGAGGGGGCGATTATAACTATGGCTACACCTTC CASSLRGGDYNYGYTF
TRBJ2-3 - - TRBV12-3/TRBV12-4 TGTGCCAGCAGTATTTATCAGGATACGCAGTATTTT CASSIYQDTQYF
TRBJ2-3 - TRBD2 TRBV29-1 TGCAGTTGCTATAGCGGGAGAACAGATACGCAGTATTTT CSCYSGRTDTQYF
TRBJ2-3 - TRBD2 TRBV15 TGTGCCACCAGCAGAGCTAGCGGGTCCACAGATACGCAGTATTTT CATSRASGSTDTQYF
TRBJ1-4 - - TRBV7-8 TGTGCCTCAAGTCGGGGTGAAAAACTGTTTTTT CASSRGEKLFF
TRBJ1-4 - - TRBV20-1 TGCAGTGCCATCGAGGGGTGGAGTGAAAAACTGTTTTTT CSAIEGWSEKLFF
TRBJ2-1 - - TRBV24-1 TGTGCCACCAGTGGATCGGGGCTAGGCTACAATGAGCAGTTCTTC CATSGSGLGYNEQFF
TRBJ2-1 - - TRBV7-8 TGTGCCAGCAGCTCAGCACCAGGGAACAATGAGCAGTTCTTC CASSSAPGNNEQFF
TRBJ2-1 - - TRBV2 TGTGCCAGCAGTGATAGGTCACGGGAGCAGTTCTTC CASSDRSREQFF
TRBJ2-3 few - TRBV3-1 TGTGCCAGCAGCCGTTTGATCTTATCCGCAGGGGATACGCAGTATTTT CASSRLILSAGDTQYF
TRBJ1-2 - - TRBV3-1 TGTGCCAGCAGCCAAGATCGATGGGCAGGGAGTGCCGACTATGGCTACACCTTC CASSQDRWAGSADYGYTF
TRBJ2-1 - TRBD2 TRBV4-2 TGTGCCAGCAGCCAAGTCGACTTACCTGCTAGCGGGCGGGCCCGGGATGAGCAGTTCTTC CASSQVDLPASGRARDEQFF
TRBJ2-5 few - TRBV28 TGTGCCAGCAGTTCTATGACAGGACAGTACTTC CASSSMTGQYF
TRBJ1-6 - - TRBV27 TGTGCCAGCAGTTTCCAATCCGGACGAGTAAATTCACCCCTCCACTTT CASSFQSGRVNSPLHF
TRBJ2-5 - TRBD1 TRBV7-2 TGTGCCAGCAGCTTAGCACAGGGGGCCCAAGAGACCCAGTACTTC CASSLAQGAQETQYF
TRBJ2-2 - - TRBV2 TGTGCCAGCAGAGAGAAGGCGAACACCGGGGAGCTGTTTTTT CASREKANTGELFF
TRBJ2-1 few - TRBV6-6 TGTGCCAGCAGTTCGGCGTTAGATGAGCAGTTCTTC CASSSALDEQFF
TRBJ2-1 once TRBD1 TRBV29-1 TGCAGCGTTGTGGGCAACAGGGGGCAGAATGAGCAGTTCTTC CSVVGNRGQNEQFF
TRBJ2-7 few - TRBV6-1 TGTGCCAGCAGTGGCCGGACAACGGAAACCTACGAGCAGTACTTC CASSGRTTETYEQYF
TRBJ1-2 - - TRBV12-3/TRBV12-4 TGTGCCAGCAGGGCCGGGGGGGTCTATGGCTACACCTTC CASRAGGVYGYTF
TRBJ2-7 - - TRBV4-1 TGCGCCGGCAGCCGAGACAGATCTTCTTCCTACGAGCAGTACTTC CAGSRDRSSSYEQYF
TRBJ2-5 - - TRBV20-1 TGCAGTGCTGGCCCTCATACCGGCACGGAGACCCAGTACTTC CSAGPHTGTETQYF
TRBJ1-2 - - TRBV7-9 TGTGCCAGCAGCTTAGAGGGGATCTATGGCTACACCTTC CASSLEGIYGYTF
TRBJ2-7 few - TRBV5-1 TGCGCCAGCAGCTTGGAGGGCATTTTAGGGTACGAGCAGTACTTC CASSLEGILGYEQYF
TRBJ2-1 - TRBD1 TRBV14 TGTGCCAGCAGCCTCGGACAGGGAGGAGTACTGTTCTTC CASSLGQGGVLFF
TRBJ2-1 - - TRBV11-1 TGTGCCAGCAGCTTAGTATCAGGGTACAGTGAGCAGTTCTTC CASSLVSGYSEQFF
TRBJ2-2 - TRBD2 TRBV6-5 TGTGCCAGCAGTTTCGTAGCGGGGGGGCCGAGGACCGGGGAGCTGTTTTTT CASSFVAGGPRTGELFF
TRBJ1-5 few - TRBV25-1 TGTGCCAGCAGGGACCACTGGCCCCAGCATTTT CASRDHWPQHF
TRBJ2-7 - TRBD2 TRBV5-1 TGCGCCAGCAGCTTCAAAGTTAGCGGGGGTGGCGACGAGCAGTACTTC CASSFKVSGGGDEQYF
TRBJ2-3 - TRBD1 TRBV6-5 TGTGCCAGCAGTCACTCGAGGACAGGGGGCACAGATACGCAGTATTTT CASSHSRTGGTDTQYF
TRBJ2-5 - - TRBV15 TGTGCCACCAGCAGAGACGCAGGGGCCGGGGCCCAAGAGGCCCAGTACTTC CATSRDAGAGAQEAQYF
TRBJ2-6 once - TRBV6-5 TGTGCCAGCAGTTATTTATTTGGCTCTGGGGCCAACGTCCTGACTTTC CASSYLFGSGANVLTF
TRBJ1-2 - - TRBV28 TGTACCAGCAGCCCCGGGGGCCTTAACTATGGCTACACCTTC CTSSPGGLNYGYTF
TRBJ2-5 few - TRBV24-1 TGTGCCACCAGTGATTACCGGAGAACGTACTTC CATSDYRRTYF
TRBJ2-5 - - TRBV27 TGTGCCAGCAGCCGGGGGTTCAGGGAGACCCAGTACTTC CASSRGFRETQYF
TRBJ1-2 - - TRBV14 TGTGCCAGCAGCCTGTCGGGGGATAGCTACACCTTC CASSLSGDSYTF
TRBJ2-5 - - TRBV7-2 TGTGCCAGCAGCCTAGAGAGGTCGGGGACCCAGTACTTC CASSLERSGTQYF
TRBJ1-6 - - TRBV7-6 TGTGCCAGCAGCTTAGGCGGAAATAATTCACCCCTCCACTTT CASSLGGNNSPLHF
TRBJ1-4 few TRBD1 TRBV20-1 TGCAGTGCTAGAGTCCCCCTGGGACAGGGGTCCAAAACTAATGAAAAACTGTTTTTT CSARVPLGQGSKTNEKLFF
TRBJ2-5 - - TRBV9 TGTGCCAGCAGCGTAGTCTATCCCGGACAGTACTTC CASSVVYPGQYF
TRBJ2-7 - - TRBV20-1 TGCAGTGCTAGAGATGCGGGGATCTCCTACGAGCAGTACTTC CSARDAGISYEQYF
TRBJ2-7 - - TRBV15 TGTGCCACCAGCAGGAATCAGGATCGGTACTTC CATSRNQDRYF
TRBJ1-2 - TRBD1 TRBV2 TGTGCCAGCAGTGCATTAAAGACAGGGGGCGGCTATGGCTACACCTTC CASSALKTGGGYGYTF
TRBJ1-4 - - TRBV3-1 TGTGCCAGCAGCCAAATTGGGGAAAAACTGTTTTTT CASSQIGEKLFF
TRBJ2-3 - TRBD1 TRBV29-1 TGCAGCGTCAACCCACCGGGACAGGGGAGCACAGATACGCAGTATTTT CSVNPPGQGSTDTQYF
TRBJ2-7 many - TRBV11-3 TGTGCCAGCTCCCTTAACCCCTACGAGCAGTACTTC CASSLNPYEQYF
TRBJ2-1 few TRBD1 TRBV6-5 TGTGCCAGCAGTTACTCGGACAGGGCCGGCTACAATGAGCAGTTCTTC CASSYSDRAGYNEQFF
TRBJ2-1 - - TRBV20-1 TGCAGTGCTAGCGGATCCATCCGGGACAATGAGCAGTTCTTC CSASGSIRDNEQFF
TRBJ1-5 once TRBD1 TRBV27 TGTGCCAGCAGTAGGGGACAGGGGGCATCGGGGAATCAGCCCCAGCATTTT CASSRGQGASGNQPQHF
TRBJ2-3 - TRBD1 TRBV5-1 TGCGCCAGCAGCTTACAGGGGCTGACCCTTTCCACAGATACGCAGTATTTT CASSLQGLTLSTDTQYF
TRBJ2-1 - - TRBV7-9 TGTGCCAGCACCCCCATTGGGGGGCGAATTTCCAATGAGCAGTTCTTC CASTPIGGRISNEQFF
TRBJ2-7 - - TRBV12-3/TRBV12-4 TGTGCCAGCAGTTTCAGGCTAGTGGGAGACTACGAGCAGTACTTC CASSFRLVGDYEQYF
TRBJ2-1 once - TRBV18 TGTGCCAGCTCACCACCAGGGGTGGCTGAGCAGTTCTTC CASSPPGVAEQFF
TRBJ1-5 - TRBD1 TRBV4-3 TGCGCCAGCAGCCAAGATTTTGGACAGGGGAATCAGCCCCAGCATTTT CASSQDFGQGNQPQHF
TRBJ2-7 - TRBD1 TRBV6-1 TGTGCCAGCAGTGAAGCTTGGACAGGGTCCTACGAGCAGTACTTC CASSEAWTGSYEQYF
TRBJ2-3 few - TRBV28 TGTGCCAGCTCCCAGCAGGGGATGACAGATACGCAGTATTTT CASSQQGMTDTQYF
TRBJ2-7 few - TRBV13 TGTGCCAGTCGAAAGCTGGGGGGCTTCTACGAGCAGTACTTC CASRKLGGFYEQYF
TRBJ1-4 - TRBD1 TRBV7-9 TGTGCCAGCAGCCCAACGGGACAGGCAACTAATGAAAAACTGTTTTTT CASSPTGQATNEKLFF
TRBJ2-5 - TRBD1 TRBV7-3 TGTGCCAGCAGCCGGGACAGAGCTCAAGAGACCCAGTACTTC CASSRDRAQETQYF